This T cell receptor (beta chain) was sequenced for a study of cytomegalovirus exposure and HLA in healthy donors. Study in general: Membership in the Caucasian-associated ancestry cluster was found for 81% of roughly 360 genotyped donors.

PCR involved 60 Vbeta and 13 Jbeta primers. Produced via immunoSEQ multiplex PCR; TCRdb's table is partial and in-frame only. The sample holds about 96,000 clones, about 70% seen once. Regarding the study as a whole: Sequences of the TCR beta chain were said to predict the HLA-A and HLA-B alleles of most subjects accurately. Analysis was performed later, and it showed HLA-associated TCR beta chains to be more clonally expanded than equally common others. Sequencing depth roughly uniform across donors was assumed in presence/absence analyses.

Trimming took 6 bases from V and 4 from J, leaving 7 bases between them. The CDR3 extends over 11 amino acids. The germline V gene encodes CDR1 SNHLY and CDR2 FYNNEI. Comments on this clone: The antigen is unknown.

Sequenced sample: PBMCs. This sequence originates from a woman in her seventies in good health and CMV-seropositive. This chain joins TRBV2 and TRBJ2-7; unclear D gene. The CDR3 nucleotides read TGTGCCAGCAGGGTGCAGTACGAGCAGTACTTC. This translates into CASRVQYEQYF. The full variable domain, its missing parts supplied by reference TRBV2 and TRBJ2-7, is EPEVTQTPSHQVTQMGQEVILRCVPISNHLYFYWYRQILGQKVEFLVSFYNNEISEKSEIFDDQFSVERPDGSNFTLKIRSTKLEDSAMYFCASRVQYEQYFGPGTRLTVT.